This is a list of T cell receptor beta chains from one sample in a study of cytomegalovirus exposure and HLA in healthy donors. Data came from immunoSEQ multiplex PCR; TCRdb stores just in-frame clones and leaves some out. Among fewer than 200,000 clones listed, approximately 70% were seen once. Sequencing was carried out using PBMCs. The receptors derive from a middle-aged man in good health and CMV-seropositive. Each CDR3 is given with its conserved first and last residue. Each record gives: clone size, D gene, J gene, V gene, CDR3 DNA, CDR3 protein. D genes are given only for firm matches. The size entry is marked missing in some rows and otherwise reads once, few, many or a size class.

size: .; D: .; J: TRBJ1-2; V: TRBV19; DNA: TGTGCCAGTAGTCCCCCCACCGGGACACTCTATGGCTACACCTTC; CDR3: CASSPPTGTLYGYTF
size: .; D: .; J: TRBJ2-7; V: TRBV25-1; DNA: TGTGCCAGCAGTGGGGGGCCCTACGAGCAGTACTTC; CDR3: CASSGGPYEQYF
size: once; D: TRBD1; J: TRBJ1-2; V: TRBV19; DNA: TGTGCCAGTAGCCTTACCCGGACAGGGGGCTCCGCAACCCACTATGGCTACACCTTC; CDR3: CASSLTRTGGSATHYGYTF
size: .; D: .; J: TRBJ2-7; V: TRBV4-3; DNA: TGCGCCAGCAGCCCCTACTTAGGAGGGCCCTCCTACGAGCAGTACTTC; CDR3: CASSPYLGGPSYEQYF
size: .; D: TRBD1; J: TRBJ1-6; V: TRBV6-4; DNA: TGTGCCAGCAGCGATGGGACAGGGAATAATTCACCCCTCCACTTT; CDR3: CASSDGTGNNSPLHF
size: .; D: .; J: TRBJ1-4; V: TRBV11-2; DNA: TGTGCCAGCAGACCCACCGAGTCCCCGGAAAAACTGTTTTTT; CDR3: CASRPTESPEKLFF
size: once; D: .; J: TRBJ1-1; V: TRBV30; DNA: TGTGCCTGGAGTGTATACAGCAACACTGAAGCTTTCTTT; CDR3: CAWSVYSNTEAFF
size: .; D: TRBD1; J: TRBJ1-4; V: TRBV18; DNA: TGTGCCAGCTCACCCGACAGGGACAAACTGTTTTTT; CDR3: CASSPDRDKLFF
size: .; D: TRBD1; J: TRBJ1-5; V: TRBV9; DNA: TGTGCCAGCAGTGTGGGACAGGGGAATCAGCCCCAGCATTTT; CDR3: CASSVGQGNQPQHF
size: .; D: TRBD1; J: TRBJ1-2; V: TRBV5-1; DNA: TGCGCCAGCAGCAAAGGACAGGGGAGCTATGGCTACACCTTC; CDR3: CASSKGQGSYGYTF
size: few; D: .; J: TRBJ1-1; V: TRBV4-2; DNA: TGTGCCAGCAGCCAAGATGGGGTGGGGGCGGCCTTGAACACTGAAGCTTTCTTT; CDR3: CASSQDGVGAALNTEAFF
size: .; D: TRBD2; J: TRBJ2-1; V: TRBV10-3; DNA: TGTGCCATCAGTGACTCCGGGAGGACCGACAATGAGCAGTTCTTC; CDR3: CAISDSGRTDNEQFF
size: .; D: .; J: TRBJ2-3; V: TRBV4-1; DNA: TGCGCCAGCAGCCAAGAACCTAGGACATATGTCACAGATACGCAGTATTTT; CDR3: CASSQEPRTYVTDTQYF
size: .; D: .; J: TRBJ2-2; V: TRBV29-1; DNA: TGCAGCGCTCCGGGGGACACCGGGGAGCTGTTTTTT; CDR3: CSAPGDTGELFF
size: .; D: TRBD1; J: TRBJ1-1; V: TRBV7-9; DNA: TGTGCCAGCAGTTCTTCCGGGACAGCAGAAGCTTTCTTT; CDR3: CASSSSGTAEAFF
size: .; D: .; J: TRBJ2-1; V: TRBV7-3; DNA: TGTGCCAGCACCTCCCGGGGGGCCTCCTACAATGAGCAGTTCTTC; CDR3: CASTSRGASYNEQFF
size: .; D: .; J: TRBJ2-2; V: TRBV9; DNA: TGTGCCAGCAGTGCCACGTGGGGGGAGCGGACCGGGGAGCTGTTTTTT; CDR3: CASSATWGERTGELFF
size: .; D: .; J: TRBJ2-7; V: TRBV6-1; DNA: TGTGCCGTTCCGGGGTGGCGGGGGCCCTCCTACGAGCAGTACTTC; CDR3: CAVPGWRGPSYEQYF
size: .; D: .; J: TRBJ2-7; V: TRBV6-5; DNA: TGTGCCAGCAGTCCCAGTGCGGGCTACGAGCAGTACTTC; CDR3: CASSPSAGYEQYF
size: .; D: .; J: TRBJ2-5; V: TRBV29-1; DNA: TGCAGCGTTGAGGTAGCGAGTATGGAGACCCAGTACTTC; CDR3: CSVEVASMETQYF
size: few; D: .; J: TRBJ2-7; V: TRBV7-2; DNA: TGTGCCAGCAGCCCACAACAGAGCTCCTACGAGCAGTACTTC; CDR3: CASSPQQSSYEQYF
size: .; D: .; J: TRBJ1-1; V: TRBV21-1; DNA: TGTGCCAGCAGCCGAGGAGGGAACACTGAAGCTTTCTTT; CDR3: CASSRGGNTEAFF
size: .; D: TRBD1; J: TRBJ1-2; V: TRBV18; DNA: TGTGCCAGCTCACCAGAGACAGGGGCGTACTATGGCTACACCTTC; CDR3: CASSPETGAYYGYTF
size: .; D: .; J: TRBJ2-2; V: TRBV4-2; DNA: TGTGCCAGCAGCCTCTCGGGGGTCACCGGGGAGTTGTTTTTT; CDR3: CASSLSGVTGELFF
size: .; D: TRBD2; J: TRBJ2-7; V: TRBV10-1; DNA: TGCGCCAGCAGTGAGGGAACGGGGGGACTCTATAGGTACGAGCAGTACTTC; CDR3: CASSEGTGGLYRYEQYF